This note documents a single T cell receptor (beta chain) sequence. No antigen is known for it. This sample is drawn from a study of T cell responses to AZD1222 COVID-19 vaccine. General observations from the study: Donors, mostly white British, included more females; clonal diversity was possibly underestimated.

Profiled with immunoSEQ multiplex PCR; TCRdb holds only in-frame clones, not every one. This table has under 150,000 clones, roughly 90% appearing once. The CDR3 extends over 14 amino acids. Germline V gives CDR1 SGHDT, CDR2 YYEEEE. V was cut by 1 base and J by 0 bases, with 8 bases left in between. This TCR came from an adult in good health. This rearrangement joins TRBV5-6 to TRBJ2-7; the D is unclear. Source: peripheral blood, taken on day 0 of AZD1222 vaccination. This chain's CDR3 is CASSLTLNSYEQYF. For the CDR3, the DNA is TGTGCCAGCAGCTTGACACTGAACTCCTACGAGCAGTACTTC.